Listed below are T cell receptor beta chains from one sample, sequenced in a study of blood T cell repertoires in COVID-19. The data were produced by immunoSEQ multiplex PCR, yet TCRdb's version contains in-frame clones alone and is incomplete. The top ten hold about 9.7% of the sample, which has 150,000 to 200,000 clones, 65% to 90% seen once. Source material: peripheral blood. Receptors originate from a man aged 50 to 60 with active or convalescent COVID-19. The CDR3 runs from the conserved cysteine through the conserved F or W. The order of the fields is V gene, J gene, clone size, D gene, CDR3 protein, CDR3 DNA. The D gene is left open where the match is weak. The size entry is marked missing in some rows and otherwise reads once, few, many or a size class.

v_gene: TRBV7-2; j_gene: TRBJ1-2; abundance: .; d_gene: TRBD1; CDR3aa: CASSFQGVEGYTF; CDR3nt: TGTGCCAGCAGCTTCCAGGGGGTGGAGGGCTACACCTTC
v_gene: TRBV28; j_gene: TRBJ2-1; abundance: once; d_gene: TRBD1; CDR3aa: CASSSGTGSSYNEQFF; CDR3nt: TGTGCCAGCAGTTCCGGGACAGGGAGCTCCTACAATGAGCAGTTCTTC
v_gene: TRBV2; j_gene: TRBJ1-2; abundance: .; d_gene: .; CDR3aa: CASTYIEQGGGYTF; CDR3nt: TGTGCCAGCACCTACATCGAGCAGGGCGGCGGCTACACCTTC
v_gene: TRBV6-2/TRBV6-3; j_gene: TRBJ1-1; abundance: .; d_gene: TRBD1; CDR3aa: CASSWGQGTEAFF; CDR3nt: TGTGCCAGCAGTTGGGGACAGGGGACTGAAGCTTTCTTT
v_gene: TRBV19; j_gene: TRBJ1-5; abundance: .; d_gene: TRBD1; CDR3aa: CASSDRGNQPQHF; CDR3nt: TGTGCCAGCTCGGACAGGGGCAATCAGCCCCAGCATTTT
v_gene: TRBV7-2; j_gene: TRBJ1-4; abundance: .; d_gene: TRBD1; CDR3aa: CASRDSYNEKLFF; CDR3nt: TGTGCCAGCCGGGACAGTTATAATGAAAAACTGTTTTTT
v_gene: TRBV19; j_gene: TRBJ2-3; abundance: few; d_gene: TRBD2; CDR3aa: CARGRVDTDTQYF; CDR3nt: TGTGCCAGGGGGAGGGTCGACACAGATACGCAGTATTTT
v_gene: TRBV6-1; j_gene: TRBJ2-5; abundance: .; d_gene: TRBD2; CDR3aa: CASSGGLAGVGWETQYF; CDR3nt: TGTGCCAGCAGTGGAGGGCTAGCGGGAGTAGGTTGGGAGACCCAGTACTTC
v_gene: TRBV3-1/TRBV3-2; j_gene: TRBJ2-2; abundance: once; d_gene: .; CDR3aa: CASRWETGELFF; CDR3nt: TGTGCCAGCAGATGGGAGACCGGGGAGCTGTTTTTT
v_gene: TRBV7-9; j_gene: TRBJ1-5; abundance: .; d_gene: .; CDR3aa: CASTKGSGGNQPQHF; CDR3nt: TGTGCCAGCACCAAGGGGTCGGGGGGAAATCAGCCCCAGCATTTT
v_gene: TRBV27; j_gene: TRBJ1-6; abundance: .; d_gene: TRBD1; CDR3aa: CASSFQIGQAGSPLHF; CDR3nt: TGTGCCAGCAGTTTTCAGATAGGACAGGCCGGGTCACCCCTCCACTTT